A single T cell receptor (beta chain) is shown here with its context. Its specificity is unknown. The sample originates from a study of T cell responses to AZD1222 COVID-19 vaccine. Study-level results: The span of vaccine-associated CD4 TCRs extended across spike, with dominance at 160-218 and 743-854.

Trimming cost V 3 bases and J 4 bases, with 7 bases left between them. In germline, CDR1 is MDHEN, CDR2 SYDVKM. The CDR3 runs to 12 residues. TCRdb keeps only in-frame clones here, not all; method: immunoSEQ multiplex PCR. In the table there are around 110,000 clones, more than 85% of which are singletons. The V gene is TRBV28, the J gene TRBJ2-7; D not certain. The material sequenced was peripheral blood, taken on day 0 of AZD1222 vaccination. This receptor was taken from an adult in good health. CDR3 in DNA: TGTGCCAGCAGTTTTAGGGCTTACGAGCAGTACTTC. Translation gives CASSFRAYEQYF.